This T cell receptor beta chain is from a study of regulatory T cells in long-lasting Graves disease. Background on the study: Recently diagnosed Graves' patients had received antithyroid drugs for under 3 months. Study-wide results and caveats: Among persistent patients, a larger number of public clonotypes were shared (approximately 2,900) than among newly diagnosed patients (about 950).

Through Arm-PCR of CDR3 regions and iRepertoire HTBI primers, TCR beta libraries were built. TCRdb reprocessed the multiplex PCR reads via MiXCR and lists one record per CDR3 protein. The sample carries under 300,000 distinct CDR3 sequences, about 18% recorded once. There are many counts of this clonotype. Its target is not known. Time point in this sample: newly diagnosed GD, antithyroid drugs for less than 3 months. Making the TCR library involved RNA that had been extracted from PBMCs. Germline V CDR1 and CDR2: KGHDR, SFDVKD. The CDR3 covers 16 residues. Trimming cost V 4 bases and J 4 bases, with 15 bases left between them.

The sequencing here drew on peripheral blood mononuclear cells (PBMCs), taken at new diagnosis, from a patient treated with antithyroid drugs. This receptor was taken from a female donor with Graves disease. The V gene is TRBV24-1, the J gene TRBJ2-2; the D is unclear. As DNA, the CDR3 is TGTGCCACCAGTGACTCGGGCAGTGCGAGCACCGGGGAGCTGTTTTTT. It is translated as CATSDSGSASTGELFF.